A selection of T cell receptor beta chains follows, all from one sample in a study of CD8 T cells in ankylosing spondylitis. TCRdb reprocessed the 5' RACE reads with MiXCR, giving one entry per CDR3 protein. The repertoire holds 150,000 to 200,000 distinct CDR3 sequences, 9.8% seen once, with about 14% in the top ten. Sequencing input: blood, either unsorted or a sorted T cell fraction (not recorded which). The receptors shown here come from a female donor with ankylosing spondylitis or in good health (not recorded which). The CDR3 runs from the conserved cysteine through the conserved F or W. Each record gives: D gene, clone size, J gene, V gene, CDR3 protein, CDR3 DNA. The D gene is left open where the match is weak. A row's size may be missing; if present it is once, few, many or a size class.

TRBD1	many	TRBJ1-5	TRBV11-1	CASSLDLQGPTNSNQPQHF	TGTGCCAGCAGCTTAGACCTACAGGGGCCAACTAATAGCAATCAGCCCCAGCATTTT
-	-	TRBJ2-7	TRBV6-1	CASGWGRSYEQYF	TGTGCCAGCGGCTGGGGGAGGTCCTACGAGCAGTACTTC
-	many	TRBJ1-5	TRBV12-3/TRBV12-4	CASTPVGNQPQHF	TGTGCCAGCACGCCGGTAGGCAATCAGCCCCAGCATTTT
TRBD2	many	TRBJ2-1	TRBV29-1	CSVAGEGIADNEQFF	TGCAGCGTAGCGGGAGAGGGAATAGCAGACAATGAGCAGTTCTTC
-	few	TRBJ2-3	TRBV9	CASSRRGITDTQYF	TGTGCCAGCAGCCGGCGAGGGATCACAGATACGCAGTATTTT
-	few	TRBJ2-1	TRBV7-9	CASSSYLPRNNEQFF	TGTGCCAGCAGCTCGTATCTGCCCCGAAACAATGAGCAGTTCTTC
TRBD1	many	TRBJ1-2	TRBV5-1	CASSAPDRIYGYTF	TGCGCCAGCAGCGCACCGGACAGGATCTATGGCTACACCTTC
-	many	TRBJ2-3	TRBV5-1	CASKSHQRGDTQYF	TGCGCCAGCAAATCCCACCAACGAGGGGATACGCAGTATTTT
TRBD1	many	TRBJ1-5	TRBV7-9	CASSPQGGSNQPQHF	TGTGCCAGCAGCCCTCAGGGGGGGAGCAATCAGCCCCAGCATTTT
TRBD2	-	TRBJ2-7	TRBV3-1	CASSQDPAGGLYEQYF	TGTGCCAGCAGCCAAGATCCTGCGGGAGGCCTCTACGAGCAGTACTTC
-	few	TRBJ1-4	TRBV30	CAWSGGVRWGEGLFF	TGTGCCTGGAGTGGAGGAGTCAGGTGGGGTGAAGGACTGTTTTTT